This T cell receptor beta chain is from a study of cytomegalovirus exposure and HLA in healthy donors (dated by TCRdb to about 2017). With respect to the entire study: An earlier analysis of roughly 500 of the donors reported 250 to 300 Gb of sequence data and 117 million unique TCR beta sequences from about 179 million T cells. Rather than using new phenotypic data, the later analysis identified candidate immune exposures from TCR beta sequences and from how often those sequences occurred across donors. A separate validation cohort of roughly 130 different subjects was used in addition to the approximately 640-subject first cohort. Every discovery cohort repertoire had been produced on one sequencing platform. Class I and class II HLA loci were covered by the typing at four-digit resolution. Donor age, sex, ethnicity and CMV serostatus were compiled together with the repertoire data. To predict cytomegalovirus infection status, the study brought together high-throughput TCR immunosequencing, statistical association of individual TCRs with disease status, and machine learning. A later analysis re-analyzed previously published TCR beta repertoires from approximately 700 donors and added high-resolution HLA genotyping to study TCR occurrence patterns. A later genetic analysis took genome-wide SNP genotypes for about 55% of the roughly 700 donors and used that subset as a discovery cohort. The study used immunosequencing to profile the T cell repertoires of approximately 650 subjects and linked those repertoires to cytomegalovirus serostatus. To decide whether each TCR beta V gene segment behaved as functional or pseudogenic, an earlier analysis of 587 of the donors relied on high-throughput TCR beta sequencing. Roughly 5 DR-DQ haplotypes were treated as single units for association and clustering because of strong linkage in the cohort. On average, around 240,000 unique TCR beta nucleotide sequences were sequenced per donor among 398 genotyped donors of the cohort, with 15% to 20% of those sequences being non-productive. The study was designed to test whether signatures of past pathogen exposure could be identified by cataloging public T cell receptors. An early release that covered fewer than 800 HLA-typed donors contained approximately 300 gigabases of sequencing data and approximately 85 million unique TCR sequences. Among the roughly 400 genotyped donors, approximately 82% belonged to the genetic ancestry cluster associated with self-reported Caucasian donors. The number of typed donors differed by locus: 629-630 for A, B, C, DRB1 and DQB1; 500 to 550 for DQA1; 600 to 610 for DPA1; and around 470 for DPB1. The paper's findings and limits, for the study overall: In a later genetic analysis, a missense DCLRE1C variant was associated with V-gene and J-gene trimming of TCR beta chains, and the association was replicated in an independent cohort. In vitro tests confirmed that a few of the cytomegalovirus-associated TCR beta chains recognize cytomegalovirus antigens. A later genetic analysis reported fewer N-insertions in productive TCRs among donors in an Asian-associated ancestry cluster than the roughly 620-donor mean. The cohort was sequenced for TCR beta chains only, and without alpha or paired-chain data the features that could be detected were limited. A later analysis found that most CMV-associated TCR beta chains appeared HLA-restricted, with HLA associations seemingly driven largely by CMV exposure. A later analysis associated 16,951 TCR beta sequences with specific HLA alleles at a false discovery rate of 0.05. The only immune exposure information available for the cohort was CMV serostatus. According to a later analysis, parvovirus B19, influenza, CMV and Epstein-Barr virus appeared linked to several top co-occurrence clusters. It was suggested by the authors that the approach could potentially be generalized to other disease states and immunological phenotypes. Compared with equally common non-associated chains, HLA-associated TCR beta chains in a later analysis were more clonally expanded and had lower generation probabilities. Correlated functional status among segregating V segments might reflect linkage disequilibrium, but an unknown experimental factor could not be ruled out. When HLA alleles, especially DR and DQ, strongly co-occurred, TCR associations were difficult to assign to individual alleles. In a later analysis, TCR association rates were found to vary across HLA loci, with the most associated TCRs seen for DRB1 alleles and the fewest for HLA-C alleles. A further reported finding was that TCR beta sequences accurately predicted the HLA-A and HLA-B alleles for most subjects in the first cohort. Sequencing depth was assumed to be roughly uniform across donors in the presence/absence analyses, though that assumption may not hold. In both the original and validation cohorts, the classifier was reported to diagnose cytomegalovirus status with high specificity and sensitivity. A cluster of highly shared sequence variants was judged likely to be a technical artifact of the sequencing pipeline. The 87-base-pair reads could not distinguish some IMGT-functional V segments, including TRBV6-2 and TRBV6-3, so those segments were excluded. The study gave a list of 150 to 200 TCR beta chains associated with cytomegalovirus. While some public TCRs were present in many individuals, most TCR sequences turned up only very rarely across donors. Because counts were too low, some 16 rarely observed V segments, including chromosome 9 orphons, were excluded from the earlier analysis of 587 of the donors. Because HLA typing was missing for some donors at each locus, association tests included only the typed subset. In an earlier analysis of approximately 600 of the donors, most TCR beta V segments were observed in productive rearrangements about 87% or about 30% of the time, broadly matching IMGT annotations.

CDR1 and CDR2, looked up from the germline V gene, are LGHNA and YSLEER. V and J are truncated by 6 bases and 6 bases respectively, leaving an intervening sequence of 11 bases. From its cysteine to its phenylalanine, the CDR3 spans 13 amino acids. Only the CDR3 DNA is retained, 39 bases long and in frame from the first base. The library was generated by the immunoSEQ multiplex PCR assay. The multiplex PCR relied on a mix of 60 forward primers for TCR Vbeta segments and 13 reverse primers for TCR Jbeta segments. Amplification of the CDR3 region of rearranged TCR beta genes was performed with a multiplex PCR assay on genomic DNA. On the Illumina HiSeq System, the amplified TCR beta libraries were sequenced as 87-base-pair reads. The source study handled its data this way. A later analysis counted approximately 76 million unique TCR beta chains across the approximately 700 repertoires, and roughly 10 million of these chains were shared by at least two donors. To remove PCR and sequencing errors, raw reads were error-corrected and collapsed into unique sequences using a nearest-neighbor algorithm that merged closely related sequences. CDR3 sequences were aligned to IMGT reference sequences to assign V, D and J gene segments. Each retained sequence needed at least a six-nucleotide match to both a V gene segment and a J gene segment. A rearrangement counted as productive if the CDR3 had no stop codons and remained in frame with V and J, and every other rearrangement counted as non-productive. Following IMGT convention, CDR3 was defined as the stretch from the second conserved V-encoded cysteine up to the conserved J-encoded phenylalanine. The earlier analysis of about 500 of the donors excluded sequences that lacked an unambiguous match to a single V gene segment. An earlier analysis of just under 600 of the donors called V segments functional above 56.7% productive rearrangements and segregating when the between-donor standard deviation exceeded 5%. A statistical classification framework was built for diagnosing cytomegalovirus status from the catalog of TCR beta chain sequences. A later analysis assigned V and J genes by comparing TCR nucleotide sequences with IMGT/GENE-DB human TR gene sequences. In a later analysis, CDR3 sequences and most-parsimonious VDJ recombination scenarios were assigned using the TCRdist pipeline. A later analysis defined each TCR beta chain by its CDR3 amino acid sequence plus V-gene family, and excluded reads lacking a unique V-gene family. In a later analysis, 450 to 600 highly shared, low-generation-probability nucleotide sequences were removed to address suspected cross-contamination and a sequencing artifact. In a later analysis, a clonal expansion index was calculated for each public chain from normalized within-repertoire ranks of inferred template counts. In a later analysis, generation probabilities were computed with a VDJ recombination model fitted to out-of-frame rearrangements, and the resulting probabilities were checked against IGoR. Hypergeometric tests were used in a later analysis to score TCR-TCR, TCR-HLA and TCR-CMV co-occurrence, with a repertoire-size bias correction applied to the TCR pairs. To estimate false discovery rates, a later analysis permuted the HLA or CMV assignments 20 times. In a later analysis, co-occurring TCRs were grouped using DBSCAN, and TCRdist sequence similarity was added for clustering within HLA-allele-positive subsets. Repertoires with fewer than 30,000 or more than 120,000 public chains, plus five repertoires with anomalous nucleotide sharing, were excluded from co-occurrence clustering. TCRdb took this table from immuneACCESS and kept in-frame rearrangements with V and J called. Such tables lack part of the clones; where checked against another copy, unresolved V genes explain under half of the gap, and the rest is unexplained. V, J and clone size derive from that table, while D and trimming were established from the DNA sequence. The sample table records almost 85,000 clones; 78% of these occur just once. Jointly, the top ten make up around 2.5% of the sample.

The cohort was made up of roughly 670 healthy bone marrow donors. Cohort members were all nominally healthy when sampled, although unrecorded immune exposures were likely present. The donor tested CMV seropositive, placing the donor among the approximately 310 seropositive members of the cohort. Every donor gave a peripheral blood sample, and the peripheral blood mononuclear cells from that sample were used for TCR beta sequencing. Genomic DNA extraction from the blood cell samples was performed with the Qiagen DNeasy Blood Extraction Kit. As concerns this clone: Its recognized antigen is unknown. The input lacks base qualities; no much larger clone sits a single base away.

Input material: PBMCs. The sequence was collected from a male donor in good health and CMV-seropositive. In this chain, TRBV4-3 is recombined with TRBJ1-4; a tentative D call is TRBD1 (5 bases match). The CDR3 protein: CASRDSAYEKLFF. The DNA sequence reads TGCGCCAGCAGAGACAGTGCTTATGAAAAACTGTTTTTT.